This T cell receptor beta chain was retrieved from a study of OX40 agonist ivuxolimab in advanced cancers. There are 16 residues in the CDR3. Germline assignment: CDR1 SGHRS and CDR2 YFSETQ. Losses at the gene ends were 7 bases for V and 2 bases for J; bases not matched to a gene: 14. Sequenced by immunoSEQ multiplex PCR; TCRdb stores in-frame clones only, minus some. This repertoire shows about 91,000 clones, around 85% found once; its top ten account for approximately 0.22%. The source is an adult with an advanced solid tumor such as melanoma, head and neck, liver or kidney cancer. Sequences were derived from CD4+ or CD8+ T cells sorted from blood, sampled in a trial of the OX40 agonist ivuxolimab. The chain couples TRBV5-1 to TRBJ1-1, with TRBD1 matching over 7 bases. The CDR3 protein is CASRTLYGTENTEAFF. The CDR3 DNA is TGCGCCAGCCGGACCCTTTATGGGACAGAAAACACTGAAGCTTTCTTT.